Following are 3 T cell receptor beta chains from one sample sequenced in a study of cytomegalovirus exposure and HLA in healthy donors. PCR amplification relied on 60 Vbeta primers (plus 13 Jbeta primers). The data were produced by immunoSEQ multiplex PCR, yet TCRdb's version contains in-frame clones alone and is incomplete. The sample holds 80,000 to 100,000 clones. Sequenced material: PBMCs. These receptors originate from a man aged 50 or older in good health and CMV-seropositive.

The chain links TRBV9 to TRBJ1-2; D remains ambiguous. The CDR3 loop spans 15 amino acids. V lost 0 bases to trimming and J lost 0 bases, with 9 bases between them. Germline lookup yields CDR1 SGDLS and CDR2 YYNGEE. CDR3 in amino acids: CASSVGVEANYGYTF. The CDR3 nucleotides are TGTGCCAGCAGCGTAGGCGTCGAGGCTAACTATGGCTACACCTTC.

The chain couples TRBV30 to TRBJ2-2, with D unresolved. There are 11 residues in the CDR3. Germline loops: CDR1 GTSNPN, CDR2 SVGIG (reference sequence). V dropped 5 bases and J dropped 10 bases, with 11 bases sitting between them. In DNA form, the CDR3 reads TGTGCCTGGGCCCTTATGGCGGAGCTGTTTTTT. This encodes CAWALMAELFF. The full variable domain, its missing parts supplied by reference TRBV30 and TRBJ2-2, is SQTIHQWPATLVQPVGSPLSLECTVEGTSNPNLYWYRQAAGRGLQLLFYSVGIGQISSEVPQNLSASRPQDRQFILSSKKLLLSDSGFYLCAWALMAELFFGEGSRLTVL.

J is TRBJ1-5 and V is TRBV2, with D possibly being TRBD1 (5 bases). Germline-derived CDR1 and CDR2 are SNHLY and FYNNEI. V was trimmed by 3 bases and J by 2 bases, leaving 11 bases between them. The CDR3 contains 15 residues. CDR3 nucleotides: TGTGCCAGCAGTGAGGACAATACTGGCAATCAGCCCCAGCATTTT. This sequence encodes CASSEDNTGNQPQHF.